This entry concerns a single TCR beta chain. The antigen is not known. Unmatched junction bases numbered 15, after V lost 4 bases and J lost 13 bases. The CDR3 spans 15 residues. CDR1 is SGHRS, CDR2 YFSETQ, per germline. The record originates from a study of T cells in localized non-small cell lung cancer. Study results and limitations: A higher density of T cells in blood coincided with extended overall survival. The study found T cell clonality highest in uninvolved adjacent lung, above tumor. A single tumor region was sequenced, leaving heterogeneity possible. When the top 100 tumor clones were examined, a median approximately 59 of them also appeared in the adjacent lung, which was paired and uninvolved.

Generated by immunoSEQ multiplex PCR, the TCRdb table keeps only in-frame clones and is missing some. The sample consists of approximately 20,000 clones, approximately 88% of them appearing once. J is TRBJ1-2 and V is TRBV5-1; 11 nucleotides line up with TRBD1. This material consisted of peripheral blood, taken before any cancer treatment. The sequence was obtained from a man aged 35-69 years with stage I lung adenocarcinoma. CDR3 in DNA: TGCGCCAGCAGCATACAGGACAGGGGGCAGGCGGGTACCACCTTC. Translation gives CASSIQDRGQAGTTF.